This T cell receptor beta chain comes out of a study of blood T cell repertoires in COVID-19. Germline V gene sequence: CDR1 MGHRA, CDR2 YSYEKL. The CDR3 covers 15 residues. Trimming cost V 0 bases and J 7 bases, with 13 bases left between them. The study assigned cohorts using participant-reported clinical history. Donors in Cohort 3 counted as recovered after two negative PCRs, clearance, or symptom resolution. Measured with immunoSEQ multiplex PCR; TCRdb has only the in-frame clones, and not every one. The sample consists of about 180,000 clones, roughly 87% of them appearing once. The clonotype was recovered from a woman aged 45-59 years who had recovered from COVID-19. Specimen: PBMCs or T cells enriched from blood (not recorded which). The chain uses TRBV4-1 and TRBJ2-1; possibly TRBD2 for D (6 bases). The CDR3 loop is CASSQEGRTGNEQFF. The CDR3 nucleotides read TGCGCCAGCAGCCAAGAAGGGAGGACTGGGAATGAGCAGTTCTTC.